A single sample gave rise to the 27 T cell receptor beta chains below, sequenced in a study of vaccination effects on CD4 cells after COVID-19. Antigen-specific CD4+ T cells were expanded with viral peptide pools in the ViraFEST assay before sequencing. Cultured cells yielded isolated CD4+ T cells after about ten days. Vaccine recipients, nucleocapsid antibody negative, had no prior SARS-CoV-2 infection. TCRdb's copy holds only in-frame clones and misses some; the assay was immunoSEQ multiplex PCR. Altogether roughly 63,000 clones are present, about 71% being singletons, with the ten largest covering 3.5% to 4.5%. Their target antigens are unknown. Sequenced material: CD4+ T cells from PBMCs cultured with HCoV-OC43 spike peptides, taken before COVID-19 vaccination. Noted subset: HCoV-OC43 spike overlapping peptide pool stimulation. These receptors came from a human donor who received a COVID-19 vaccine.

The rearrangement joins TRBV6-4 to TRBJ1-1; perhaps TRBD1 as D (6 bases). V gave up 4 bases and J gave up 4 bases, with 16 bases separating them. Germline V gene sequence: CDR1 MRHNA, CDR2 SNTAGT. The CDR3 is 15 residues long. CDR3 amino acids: CASSGSAGAITEAFF. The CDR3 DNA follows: TGTGCCAGCAGTGGATCGGCGGGGGCGATCACTGAAGCTTTCTTT.

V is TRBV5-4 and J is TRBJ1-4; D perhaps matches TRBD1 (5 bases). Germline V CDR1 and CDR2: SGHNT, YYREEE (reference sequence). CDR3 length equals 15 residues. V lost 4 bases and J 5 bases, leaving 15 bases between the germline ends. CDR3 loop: CASSRGTARNEKLFF. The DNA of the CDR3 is TGTGCCAGCAGCCGCGGGACTGCTAGGAATGAAAAACTGTTTTTT. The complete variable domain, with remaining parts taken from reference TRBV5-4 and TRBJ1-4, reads ETGVTQSPTHLIKTRGQQVTLRCSSQSGHNTVSWYQQALGQGPQFIFQYYREEENGRGNFPPRFSGLQFPNYSSELNVNALELDDSALYLCASSRGTARNEKLFFGSGTQLSVL.

CDR3 sequence: CASSSGGDTQYF. For the CDR3, the DNA is TGTGCCAGCAGCTCCGGGGGGGATACGCAGTATTTT. This chain joins TRBV7-3 and TRBJ2-3, with 7 nucleotides matching TRBD2. V was clipped by 4 bases and J by 6 bases; unmatched bases: 1. CDR3 length: 12 residues. The germline gives CDR1 SGHTA, CDR2 FQGTGA.

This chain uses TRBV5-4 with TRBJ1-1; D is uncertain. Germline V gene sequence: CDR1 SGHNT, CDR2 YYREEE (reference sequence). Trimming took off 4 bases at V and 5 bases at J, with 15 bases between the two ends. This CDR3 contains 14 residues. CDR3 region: CASSPVRVVTEAFF. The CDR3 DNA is TGTGCCAGCAGCCCCGTCCGGGTTGTAACTGAAGCTTTCTTT.

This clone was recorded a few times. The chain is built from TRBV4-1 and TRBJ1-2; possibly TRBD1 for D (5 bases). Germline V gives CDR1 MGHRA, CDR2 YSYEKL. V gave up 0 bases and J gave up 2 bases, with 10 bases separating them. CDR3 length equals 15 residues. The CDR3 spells CASSQEWGTNYGYTF. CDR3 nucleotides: TGCGCCAGCAGCCAAGAATGGGGGACCAACTATGGCTACACCTTC.

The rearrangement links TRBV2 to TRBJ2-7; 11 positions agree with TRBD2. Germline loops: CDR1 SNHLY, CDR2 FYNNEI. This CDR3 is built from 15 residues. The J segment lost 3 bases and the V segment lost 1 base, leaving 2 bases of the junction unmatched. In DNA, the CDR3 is TGTGCCAGCAGTGAAGGACTAGCGGGGAACTACGAGCAGTACGTC. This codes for CASSEGLAGNYEQYV.

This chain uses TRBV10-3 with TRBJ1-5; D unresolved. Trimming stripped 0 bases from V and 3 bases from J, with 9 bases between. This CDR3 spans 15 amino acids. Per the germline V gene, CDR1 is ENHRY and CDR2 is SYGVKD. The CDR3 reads CAISESNQINQPQHF. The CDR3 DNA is TGTGCCATCAGTGAGTCGAATCAGATCAATCAGCCCCAGCATTTT.

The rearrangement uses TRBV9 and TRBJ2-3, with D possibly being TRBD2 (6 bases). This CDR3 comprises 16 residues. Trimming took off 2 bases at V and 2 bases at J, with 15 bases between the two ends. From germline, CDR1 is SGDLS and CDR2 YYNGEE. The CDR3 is CASSVGGGFYTDTQYF. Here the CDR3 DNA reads TGTGCCAGCAGCGTCGGGGGAGGCTTCTACACAGATACGCAGTATTTT.

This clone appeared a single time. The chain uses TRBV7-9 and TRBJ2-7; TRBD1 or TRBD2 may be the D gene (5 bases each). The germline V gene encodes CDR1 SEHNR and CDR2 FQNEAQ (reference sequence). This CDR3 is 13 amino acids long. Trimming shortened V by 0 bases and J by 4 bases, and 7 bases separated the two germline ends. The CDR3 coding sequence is TGTGCCAGCAGCTTAGCGAGGGGTTACGAGCAGTACGTC. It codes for CASSLARGYEQYV.

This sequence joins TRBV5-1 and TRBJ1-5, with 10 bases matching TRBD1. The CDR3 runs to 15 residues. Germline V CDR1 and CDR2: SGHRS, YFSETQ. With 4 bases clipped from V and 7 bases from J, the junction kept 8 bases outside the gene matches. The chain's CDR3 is CASSKNGQGGQPQHF. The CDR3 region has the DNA TGCGCCAGCAGCAAAAATGGACAGGGGGGGCAGCCCCAGCATTTT.

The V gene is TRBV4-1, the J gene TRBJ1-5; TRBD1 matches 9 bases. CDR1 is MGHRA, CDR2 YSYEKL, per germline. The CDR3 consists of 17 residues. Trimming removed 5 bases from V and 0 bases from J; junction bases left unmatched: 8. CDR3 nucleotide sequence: TGCGCCAGCAGCAAGGGACAGGGACCTTATAGCAATCAGCCCCAGCATTTT. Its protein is CASSKGQGPYSNQPQHF.

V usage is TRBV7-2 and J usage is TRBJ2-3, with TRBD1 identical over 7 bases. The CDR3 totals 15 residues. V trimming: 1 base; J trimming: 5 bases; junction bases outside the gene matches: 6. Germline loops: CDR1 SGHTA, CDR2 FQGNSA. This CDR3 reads CASSLGQGRGDTQYF. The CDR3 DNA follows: TGTGCCAGCAGCTTAGGACAGGGTAGGGGAGATACGCAGTATTTT. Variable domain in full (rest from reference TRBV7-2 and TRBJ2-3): GAGVSQSPSNKVTEKGKDVELRCDPISGHTALYWYRQSLGQGLEFLIYFQGNSAPDKSGLPSDRFSAERTGGSVSTLTIQRTQQEDSAVYLCASSLGQGRGDTQYFGPGTRLTVL.

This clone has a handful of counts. The CDR3 nucleotides read TGTGCCACCAGTGCGGCGTTGGGGGCAGGGGAGCTGTTTTTT. Translated, it gives CATSAALGAGELFF. V gene TRBV24-1 combines with J gene TRBJ2-2; D may be TRBD1 (6 bases). In germline, CDR1 is KGHDR, CDR2 SFDVKD. Trimming cost V 5 bases and J 8 bases, with 14 bases left between them. The CDR3 runs to 14 residues.

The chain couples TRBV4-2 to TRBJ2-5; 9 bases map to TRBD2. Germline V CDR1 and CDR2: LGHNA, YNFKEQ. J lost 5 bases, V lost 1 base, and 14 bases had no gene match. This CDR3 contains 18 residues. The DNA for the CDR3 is TGTGCCAGCAGCCAAGCCTCTAGCGGGGCTACCCCCCGGGAGACCCAGTACTTC. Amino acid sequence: CASSQASSGATPRETQYF.

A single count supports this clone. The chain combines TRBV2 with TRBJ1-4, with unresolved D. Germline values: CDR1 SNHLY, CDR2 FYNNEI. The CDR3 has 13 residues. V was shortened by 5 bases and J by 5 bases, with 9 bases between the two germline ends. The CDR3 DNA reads TGTGCCAGCAGTAGGATGCCGAATGAAAAACTGTTTTTT. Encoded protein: CASSRMPNEKLFF.

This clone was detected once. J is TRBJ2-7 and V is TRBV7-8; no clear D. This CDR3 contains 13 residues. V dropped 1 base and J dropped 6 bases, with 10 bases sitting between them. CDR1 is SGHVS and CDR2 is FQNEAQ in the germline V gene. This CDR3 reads CASSLVRLSEQYV. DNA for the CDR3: TGTGCCAGCAGCTTAGTAAGGCTATCCGAGCAGTACGTC.

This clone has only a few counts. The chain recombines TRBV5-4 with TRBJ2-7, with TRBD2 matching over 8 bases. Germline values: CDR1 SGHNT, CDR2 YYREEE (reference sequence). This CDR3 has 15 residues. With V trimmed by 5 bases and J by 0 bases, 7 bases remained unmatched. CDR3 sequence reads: CASSSGTLSSYEQYV. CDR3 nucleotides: TGTGCCAGCAGTAGCGGGACTCTCAGCTCCTACGAGCAGTACGTC.

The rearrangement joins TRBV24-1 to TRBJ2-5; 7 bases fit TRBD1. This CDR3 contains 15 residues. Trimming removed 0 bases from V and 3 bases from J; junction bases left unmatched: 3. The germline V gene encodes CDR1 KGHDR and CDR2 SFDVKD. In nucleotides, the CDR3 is TGTGCCACCAGTGATTTGCGGGACAGAAAAGAGACCCAGTACTTC. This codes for CATSDLRDRKETQYF.

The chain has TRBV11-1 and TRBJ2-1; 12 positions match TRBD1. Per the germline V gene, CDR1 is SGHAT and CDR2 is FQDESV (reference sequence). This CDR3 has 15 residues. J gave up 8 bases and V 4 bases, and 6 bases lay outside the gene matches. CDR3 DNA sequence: TGTGCCAGCAGCTACCCGGGACAGGGGGCTCATGAGCAGTTCTTC. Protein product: CASSYPGQGAHEQFF.

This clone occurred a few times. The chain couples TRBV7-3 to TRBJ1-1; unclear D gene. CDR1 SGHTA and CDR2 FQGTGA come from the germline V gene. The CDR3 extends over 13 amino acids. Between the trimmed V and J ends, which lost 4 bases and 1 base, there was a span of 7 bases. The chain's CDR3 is CASSSTSNTEAFF. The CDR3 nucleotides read TGTGCCAGCAGCTCCACTTCGAACACTGAAGCTTTCTTT.

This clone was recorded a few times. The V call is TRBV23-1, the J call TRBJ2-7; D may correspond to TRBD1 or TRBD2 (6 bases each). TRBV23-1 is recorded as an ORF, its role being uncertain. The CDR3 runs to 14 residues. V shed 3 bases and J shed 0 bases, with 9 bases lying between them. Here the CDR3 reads CASSQTGASYEQYV. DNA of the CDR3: TGCGCCAGCAGTCAGACGGGGGCCTCCTACGAGCAGTACGTC.

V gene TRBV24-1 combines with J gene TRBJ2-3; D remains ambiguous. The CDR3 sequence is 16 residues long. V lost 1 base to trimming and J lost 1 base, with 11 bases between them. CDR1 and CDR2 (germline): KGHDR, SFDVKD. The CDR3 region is CATSDFRDLCTDTQYF. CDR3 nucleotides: TGTGCCACCAGTGATTTCCGCGATCTTTGCACAGATACGCAGTATTTT.

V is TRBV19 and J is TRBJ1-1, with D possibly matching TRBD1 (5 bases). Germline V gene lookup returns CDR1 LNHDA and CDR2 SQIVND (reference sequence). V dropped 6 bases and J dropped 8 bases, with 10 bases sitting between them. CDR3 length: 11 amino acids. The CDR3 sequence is CASRGTFEAFF. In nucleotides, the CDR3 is TGTGCCAGTAGGGGGACGTTCGAAGCTTTCTTT.

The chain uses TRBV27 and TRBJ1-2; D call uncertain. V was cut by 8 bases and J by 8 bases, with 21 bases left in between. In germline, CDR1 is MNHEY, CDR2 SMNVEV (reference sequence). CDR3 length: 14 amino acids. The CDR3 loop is CASAHVQAMGGYTF. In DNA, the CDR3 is TGTGCCAGCGCCCACGTTCAGGCCATGGGGGGCTACACCTTC.

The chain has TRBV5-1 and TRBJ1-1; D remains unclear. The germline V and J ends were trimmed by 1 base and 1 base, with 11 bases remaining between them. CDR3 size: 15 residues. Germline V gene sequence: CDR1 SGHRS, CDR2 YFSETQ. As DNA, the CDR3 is TGCGCCAGCAGCTTGAGAACAGCACCGAACACTGAAGCTTTCTTT. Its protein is CASSLRTAPNTEAFF. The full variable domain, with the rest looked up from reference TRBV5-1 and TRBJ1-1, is KAGVTQTPRYLIKTRGQQVTLSCSPISGHRSVSWYQQTPGQGLQFLFEYFSETQRNKGNFPGRFSGRQFSNSRSEMNVSTLELGDSALYLCASSLRTAPNTEAFFGQGTRLTVV.

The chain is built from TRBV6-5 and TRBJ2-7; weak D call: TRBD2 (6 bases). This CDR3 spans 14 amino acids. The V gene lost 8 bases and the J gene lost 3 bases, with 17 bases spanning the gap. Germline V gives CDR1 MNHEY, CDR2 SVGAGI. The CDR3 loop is CASSGGTRNYEQYV. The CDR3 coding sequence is TGTGCCAGCTCTGGGGGGACTCGGAACTACGAGCAGTACGTC.

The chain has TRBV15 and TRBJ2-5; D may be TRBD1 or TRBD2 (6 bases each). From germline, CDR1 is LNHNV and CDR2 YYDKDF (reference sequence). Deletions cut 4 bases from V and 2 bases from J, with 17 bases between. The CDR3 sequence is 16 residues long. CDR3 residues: CATSKPRGGSQETQYF. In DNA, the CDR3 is TGTGCCACCAGCAAACCCCGAGGGGGGTCTCAAGAGACCCAGTACTTC. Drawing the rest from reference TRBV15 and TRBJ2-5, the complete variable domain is DAMVIQNPRYQVTQFGKPVTLSCSQTLNHNVMYWYQQKSSQAPKLLFHYYDKDFNNEADTPDNFQSRRPNTSFCFLDIRSPGLGDTAMYLCATSKPRGGSQETQYFGPGTRLLVL.